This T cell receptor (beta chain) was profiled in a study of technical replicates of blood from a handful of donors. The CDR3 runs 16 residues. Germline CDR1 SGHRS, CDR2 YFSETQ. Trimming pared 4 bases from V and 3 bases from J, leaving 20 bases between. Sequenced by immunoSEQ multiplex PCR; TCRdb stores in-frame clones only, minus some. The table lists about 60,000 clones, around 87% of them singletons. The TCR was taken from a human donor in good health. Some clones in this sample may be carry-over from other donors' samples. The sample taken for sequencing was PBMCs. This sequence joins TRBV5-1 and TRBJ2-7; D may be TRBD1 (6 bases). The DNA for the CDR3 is TGCGCCAGCAGCCCCACCGGGACACCCGGTTTCTACGAGCAGTACTTC. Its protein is CASSPTGTPGFYEQYF.